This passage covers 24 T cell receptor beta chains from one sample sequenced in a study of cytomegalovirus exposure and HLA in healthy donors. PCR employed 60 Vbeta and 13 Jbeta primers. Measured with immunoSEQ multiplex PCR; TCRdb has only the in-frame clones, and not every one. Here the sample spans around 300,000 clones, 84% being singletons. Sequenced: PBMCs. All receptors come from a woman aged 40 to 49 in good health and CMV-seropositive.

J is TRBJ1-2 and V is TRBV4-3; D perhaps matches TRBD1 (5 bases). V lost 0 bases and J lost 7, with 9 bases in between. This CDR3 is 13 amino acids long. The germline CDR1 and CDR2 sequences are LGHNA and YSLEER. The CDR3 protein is CASSQDRAGGYTF. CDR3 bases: TGCGCCAGCAGCCAAGACAGGGCCGGTGGCTACACCTTC.

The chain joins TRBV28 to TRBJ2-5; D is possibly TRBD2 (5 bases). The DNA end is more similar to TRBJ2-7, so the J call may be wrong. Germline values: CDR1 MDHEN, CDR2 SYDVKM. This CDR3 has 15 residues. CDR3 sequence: CASSLIGLANYEQYF. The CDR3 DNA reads TGTGCCAGCAGTTTAATAGGGTTAGCGAATTACGAGCAGTACTTC.

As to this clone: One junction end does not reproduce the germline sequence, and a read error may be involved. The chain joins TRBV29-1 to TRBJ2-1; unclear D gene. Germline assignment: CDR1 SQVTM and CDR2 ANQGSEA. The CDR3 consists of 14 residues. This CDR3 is CSVYLSPGLNERFF. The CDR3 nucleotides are TGCAGCGTTTATCTTAGTCCCGGTCTAAATGAGCGGTTCTTC.

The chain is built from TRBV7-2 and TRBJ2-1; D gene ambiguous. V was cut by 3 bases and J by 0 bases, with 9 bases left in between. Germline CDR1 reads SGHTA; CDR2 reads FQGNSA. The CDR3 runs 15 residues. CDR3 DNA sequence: TGTGCCAGCAGCTTCGTCGCGGACTCCTACAATGAGCAGTTCTTC. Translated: CASSFVADSYNEQFF. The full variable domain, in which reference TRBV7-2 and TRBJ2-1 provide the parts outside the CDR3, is GAGVSQSPSNKVTEKGKDVELRCDPISGHTALYWYRQSLGQGLEFLIYFQGNSAPDKSGLPSDRFSAERTGGSVSTLTIQRTQQEDSAVYLCASSFVADSYNEQFFGPGTRLTVL.

CDR3 nucleotides: TGTGCCAGCAGCTTGGGAGCCGCTAGCCTGGGGTACGAGCAGTACTTC. The encoded protein is CASSLGAASLGYEQYF. The chain links TRBV7-2 to TRBJ2-7; weak D call: TRBD2 (5 bases). V was pared by 3 bases and J by 4 bases, with 19 bases between. CDR3 length: 16 amino acids. Germline V gene lookup returns CDR1 SGHTA and CDR2 FQGNSA.

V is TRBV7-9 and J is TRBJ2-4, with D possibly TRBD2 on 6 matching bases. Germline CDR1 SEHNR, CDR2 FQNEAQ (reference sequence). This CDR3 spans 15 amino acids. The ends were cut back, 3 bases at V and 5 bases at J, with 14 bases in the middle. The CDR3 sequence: CASSLGGGLENIQYF. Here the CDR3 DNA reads TGTGCCAGCAGCTTGGGGGGAGGTTTGGAAAACATTCAGTACTTC.

The CDR3 loop reads CASSSSGLPTDTQYF. The CDR3 nucleotides are TGTGCCAGCAGCTCGTCGGGACTACCTACAGATACGCAGTATTTT. The V call is TRBV9, the J call TRBJ2-3; 7 nucleotides align to TRBD2. The V gene's germline CDR1 is SGDLS and CDR2 YYNGEE. The CDR3 loop spans 15 amino acids. With 4 bases clipped from V and 3 bases from J, the junction kept 8 bases outside the gene matches.

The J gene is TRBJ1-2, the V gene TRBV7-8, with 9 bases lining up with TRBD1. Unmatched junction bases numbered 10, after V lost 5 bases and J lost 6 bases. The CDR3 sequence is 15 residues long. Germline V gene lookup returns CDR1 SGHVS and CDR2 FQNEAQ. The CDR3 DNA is TGTGCCAGCAGCCAAGGTTCGACAGGGGGAGATGGCTACACCTTC. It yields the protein CASSQGSTGGDGYTF.

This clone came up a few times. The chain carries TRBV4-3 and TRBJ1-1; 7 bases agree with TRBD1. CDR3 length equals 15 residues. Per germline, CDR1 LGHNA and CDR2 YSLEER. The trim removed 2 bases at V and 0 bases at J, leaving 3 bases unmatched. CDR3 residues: CASSQTTGLNTEAFF. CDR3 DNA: TGCGCCAGCAGCCAAACGACAGGGTTGAACACTGAAGCTTTCTTT.

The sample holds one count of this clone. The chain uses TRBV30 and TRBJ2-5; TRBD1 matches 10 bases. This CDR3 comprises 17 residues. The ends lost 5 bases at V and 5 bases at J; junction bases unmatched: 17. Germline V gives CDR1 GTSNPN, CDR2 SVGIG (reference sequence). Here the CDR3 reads CAWDNQGQGYSSETQYF. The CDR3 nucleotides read TGTGCCTGGGACAATCAGGGACAGGGGTATTCCTCGGAGACCCAGTACTTC.

CDR3 sequence (DNA): TGTGCCAGCAGCGACCCGGGGGGACTAGCTAAAGATGAGCAGTTCTTC. It codes for CASSDPGGLAKDEQFF. This chain joins TRBV7-3 and TRBJ2-1; TRBD2 aligns across 9 bases. Germline loops: CDR1 SGHTA, CDR2 FQGTGA. The CDR3 contains 16 residues. Trimming removed 5 bases from V and 8 bases from J; junction bases left unmatched: 13. Filled out from reference TRBV7-3 and TRBJ2-1, the complete variable domain reads GAGVSQTPSNKVTEKGKYVELRCDPISGHTALYWYRQSLGQGPEFLIYFQGTGAADDSGLPNDRFFAVRPEGSVSTLKIQRTERGDSAVYLCASSDPGGLAKDEQFFGPGTRLTVL.

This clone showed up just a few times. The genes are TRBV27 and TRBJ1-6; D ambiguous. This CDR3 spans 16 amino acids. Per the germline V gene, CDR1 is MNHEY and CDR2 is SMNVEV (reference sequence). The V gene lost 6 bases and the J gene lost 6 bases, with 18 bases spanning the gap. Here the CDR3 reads CASRRTQETSNSPLHF. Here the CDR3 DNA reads TGTGCCAGCAGGAGGACTCAGGAAACCTCTAATTCACCCCTCCACTTT.

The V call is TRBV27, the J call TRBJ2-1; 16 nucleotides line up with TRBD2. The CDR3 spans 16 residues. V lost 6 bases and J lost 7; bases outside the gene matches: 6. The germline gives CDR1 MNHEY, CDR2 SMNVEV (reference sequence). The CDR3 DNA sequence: TGTGCCAGCAGCCTAGGGACTAGCGGGAGGGGGAATGAGCAGTTCTTC. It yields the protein CASSLGTSGRGNEQFF.

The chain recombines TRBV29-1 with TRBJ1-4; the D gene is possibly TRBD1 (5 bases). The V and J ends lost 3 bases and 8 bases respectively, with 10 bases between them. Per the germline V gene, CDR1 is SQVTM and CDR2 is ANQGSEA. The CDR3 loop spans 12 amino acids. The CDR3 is CSVETAGEKLFF. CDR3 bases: TGCAGCGTTGAGACAGCGGGAGAAAAACTGTTTTTT.

Here the CDR3 DNA reads TGTGCCATCCTAGCGGGAGGAACAGATACGCAGTATTTT. It encodes CAILAGGTDTQYF. V usage is TRBV2 and J usage is TRBJ2-3; 11 nucleotides line up with TRBD2. This CDR3 contains 13 residues. Trimming at V came to 10 bases and at J to 3 bases, leaving 3 bases not matched to a gene. Germline-derived CDR1 and CDR2 are SNHLY and FYNNEI.

The DNA for the CDR3 is TGTGCCAGCAGCTTCCATGTTCAGGGGGGAATCGAAGCTTTCTTT. Its protein is CASSFHVQGGIEAFF. The genes are TRBV11-3 and TRBJ1-1; TRBD1 agrees at 7 bases. CDR1 SGHNT and CDR2 YENEEA come from the germline V gene. Trimming at V came to 3 bases and at J to 8 bases, leaving 12 bases not matched to a gene. This CDR3 has 15 residues.

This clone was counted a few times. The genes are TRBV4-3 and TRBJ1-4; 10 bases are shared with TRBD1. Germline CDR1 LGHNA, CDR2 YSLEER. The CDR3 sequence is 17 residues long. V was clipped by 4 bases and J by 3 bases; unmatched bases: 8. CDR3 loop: CASSPRRQGAANEKLFF. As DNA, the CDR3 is TGCGCCAGCAGCCCGCGTAGACAGGGGGCCGCTAATGAAAAACTGTTTTTT.

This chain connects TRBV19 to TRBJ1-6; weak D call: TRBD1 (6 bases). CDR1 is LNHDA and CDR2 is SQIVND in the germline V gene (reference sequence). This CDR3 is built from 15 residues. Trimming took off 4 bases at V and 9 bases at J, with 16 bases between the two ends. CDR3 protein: CASSTQQGSVSPLHF. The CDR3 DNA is TGTGCCAGTAGTACGCAACAGGGTAGTGTTTCACCCCTCCACTTT.

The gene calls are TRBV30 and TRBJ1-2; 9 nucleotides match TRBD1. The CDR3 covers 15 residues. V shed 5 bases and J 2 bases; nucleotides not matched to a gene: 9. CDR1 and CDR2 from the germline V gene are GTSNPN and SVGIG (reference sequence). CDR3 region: CAWYRDRALNYGYTF. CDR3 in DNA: TGTGCCTGGTACCGGGACAGGGCTCTAAACTATGGCTACACCTTC. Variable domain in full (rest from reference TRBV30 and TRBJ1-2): SQTIHQWPATLVQPVGSPLSLECTVEGTSNPNLYWYRQAAGRGLQLLFYSVGIGQISSEVPQNLSASRPQDRQFILSSKKLLLSDSGFYLCAWYRDRALNYGYTFGSGTRLTVV.

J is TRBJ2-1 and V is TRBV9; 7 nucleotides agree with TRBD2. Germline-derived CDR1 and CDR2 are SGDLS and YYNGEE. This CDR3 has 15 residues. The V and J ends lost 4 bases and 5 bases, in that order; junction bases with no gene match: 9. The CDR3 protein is CASSLGGGSNNEQFF. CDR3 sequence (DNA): TGTGCCAGCAGCCTCGGTGGCGGGAGTAACAATGAGCAGTTCTTC.

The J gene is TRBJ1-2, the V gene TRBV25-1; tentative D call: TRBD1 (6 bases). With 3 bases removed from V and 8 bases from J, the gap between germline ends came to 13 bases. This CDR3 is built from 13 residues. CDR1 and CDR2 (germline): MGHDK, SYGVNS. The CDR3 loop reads CASSDINRAGYTF. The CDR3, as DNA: TGTGCCAGCAGTGACATTAACAGGGCAGGCTACACCTTC.

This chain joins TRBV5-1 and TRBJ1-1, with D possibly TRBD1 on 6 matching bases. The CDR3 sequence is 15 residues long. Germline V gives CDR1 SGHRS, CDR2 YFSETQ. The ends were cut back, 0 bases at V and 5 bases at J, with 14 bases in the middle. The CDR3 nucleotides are TGCGCCAGCAGCTTGGGGCAGGGGCCGGTTACTGAAGCTTTCTTT. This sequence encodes CASSLGQGPVTEAFF. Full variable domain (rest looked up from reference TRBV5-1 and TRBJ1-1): KAGVTQTPRYLIKTRGQQVTLSCSPISGHRSVSWYQQTPGQGLQFLFEYFSETQRNKGNFPGRFSGRQFSNSRSEMNVSTLELGDSALYLCASSLGQGPVTEAFFGQGTRLTVV.

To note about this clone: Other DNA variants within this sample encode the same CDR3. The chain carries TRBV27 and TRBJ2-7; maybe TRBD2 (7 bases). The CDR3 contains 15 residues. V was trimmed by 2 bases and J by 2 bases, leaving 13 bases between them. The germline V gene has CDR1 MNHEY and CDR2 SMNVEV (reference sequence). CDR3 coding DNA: TGTGCCAGCAGTTTAAGTGGGGGGGGGCCCTACGAGCAGTACTTC. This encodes CASSLSGGGPYEQYF.

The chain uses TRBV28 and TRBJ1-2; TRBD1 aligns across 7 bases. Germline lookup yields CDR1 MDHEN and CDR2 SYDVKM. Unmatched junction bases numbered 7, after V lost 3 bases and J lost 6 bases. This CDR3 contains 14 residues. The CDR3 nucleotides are TGTGCCAGCAGTTTCTCTCTGAGGGGGCATGGCTACACCTTC. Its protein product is CASSFSLRGHGYTF.